This TCR beta chain was identified in a study of blood T cell repertoires in COVID-19. The V gene's germline CDR1 is MNHEY and CDR2 SVGEGT. CDR3 length: 15 amino acids. V lost 5 bases, J lost 4 bases, and 15 bases lay in between. TCRdb's table, derived via immunoSEQ multiplex PCR, lists solely in-frame clones and lacks some. The sample records 150,000 to 200,000 clones, 75% to 90% being singletons. The clonotype comes from a man between 65 and 85 years old who had been exposed to COVID-19. Input material: PBMCs or T cells enriched from blood (not recorded which). The chain couples TRBV6-2 or TRBV6-3 to TRBJ1-5; D perhaps matches TRBD1 (6 bases). The CDR3 nucleotides read TGTGCCAGCAGTCCCATACAGGGATGGAATCAGCCCCAGCATTTT. Residues: CASSPIQGWNQPQHF.